The entry that follows covers one T cell receptor (beta chain) sequence. Antigen: not known. Scientists made TCR beta libraries using quantitative 5'-RACE with molecular barcodes. TCRdb redid the calling of the 5' RACE reads with MiXCR, one entry per CDR3 protein. In the table there are about 390,000 distinct CDR3 sequences, about 20% of which are singletons. This entry comes from a study of CD8 T cells in ankylosing spondylitis. Notes on the study in general: Significant enrichment of disease-linked clones was reported in matched ankylosing spondylitis synovial fluid. The study identified a TCR beta motif of several highly homologous variants that appeared characteristic of ankylosing spondylitis blood.

The TCR was taken from a male donor with ankylosing spondylitis. The source material was blood, either unsorted or a sorted T cell fraction (not recorded which).

The CDR3 DNA reads TGCGCCAGCAGCCAAGGGCGGGCTTCGGGACTAGCCAAAAACATTCAGTACTTC. The encoded protein is CASSQGRASGLAKNIQYF. The rearrangement uses TRBV4-1 and TRBJ2-4, with D possibly matching TRBD2 (6 bases). The CDR3 is made up of 18 amino acids. Germline assignment: CDR1 MGHRA and CDR2 YSYEKL. V was trimmed by 1 base and J by 0 bases, leaving 16 bases between them.